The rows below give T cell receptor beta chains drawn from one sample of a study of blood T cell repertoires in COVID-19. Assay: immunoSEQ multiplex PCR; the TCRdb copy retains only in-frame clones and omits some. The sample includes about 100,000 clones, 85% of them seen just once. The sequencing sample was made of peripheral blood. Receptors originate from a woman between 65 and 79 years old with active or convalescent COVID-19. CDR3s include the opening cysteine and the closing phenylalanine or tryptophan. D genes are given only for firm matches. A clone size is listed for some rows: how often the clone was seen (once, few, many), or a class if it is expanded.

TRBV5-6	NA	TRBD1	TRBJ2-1	TGTGCCAGCAGCCGCGGACAGGGGGAAACCTACAATGAGCAGTTCTTC	CASSRGQGETYNEQFF
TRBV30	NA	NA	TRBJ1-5	TGTGCCTGGAGTCGGGCAGGGTCCCAGCCCCAGCATTTT	CAWSRAGSQPQHF
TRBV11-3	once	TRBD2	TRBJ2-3	TGTGCCAGCAGCCCCCGGACTAGCGGGAGATCTAGAGATACGCAGTATTTT	CASSPRTSGRSRDTQYF
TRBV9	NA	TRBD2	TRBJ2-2	TGTGCCAGCAGCGTAGCTAGCGGGGGAGACACCGGGGAGCTGTTTTTT	CASSVASGGDTGELFF
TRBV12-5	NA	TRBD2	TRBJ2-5	TGTGCTAGTGGTTTGGGAGGACTAGCGGGAACCCAGTACTTC	CASGLGGLAGTQYF
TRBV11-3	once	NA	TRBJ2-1	TGTGCCAGCAGCCTCAGATTCTACAATGAGCAGTTCTTC	CASSLRFYNEQFF
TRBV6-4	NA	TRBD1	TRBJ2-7	TGTGCCAGCAGTACACTTGGGACAGGGGGCGAAGGGTTTTACGAGCAGTACTTC	CASSTLGTGGEGFYEQYF
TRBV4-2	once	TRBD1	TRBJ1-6	TGTGCCAGCAGCCCATTACAGGGGGCGAGTTCACCCCTCCACTTT	CASSPLQGASSPLHF
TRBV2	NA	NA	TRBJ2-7	TGTGCCAGCCGCAGTAACTACGAGCAGTACTTC	CASRSNYEQYF
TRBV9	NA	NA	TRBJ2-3	TGTGCCAGCAGCCCCCAGCAGGGGTTGGGAGATACGCAGTATTTT	CASSPQQGLGDTQYF
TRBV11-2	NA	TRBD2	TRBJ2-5	TGTGCCAGCAGCCCTCAAGGGGCGGGAGGCTCCCTCCAAGAGACCCAGTACTTC	CASSPQGAGGSLQETQYF
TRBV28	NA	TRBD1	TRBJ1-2	TGTGCCAGCAGTTTTGGGTGGGACAGGGGTGGCTACACCTTC	CASSFGWDRGGYTF
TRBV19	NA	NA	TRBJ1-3	TGTGCCAGTAGTCCGCAGGGTCCTGGAAACACCATATATTTT	CASSPQGPGNTIYF
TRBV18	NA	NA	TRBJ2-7	TGTGCCAGCTCACCATCTAGACTGGAGGCATACGAGCAGTACTTC	CASSPSRLEAYEQYF
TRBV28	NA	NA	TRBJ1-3	TGTGCCAGCTCTACCGGGGGGACCCTTTCTGGAAACACCATATATTTT	CASSTGGTLSGNTIYF
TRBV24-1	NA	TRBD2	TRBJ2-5	TGTGCCACCAGTGAGAATGGCCTAGCGGATGGTGAGACCCAGTACTTC	CATSENGLADGETQYF
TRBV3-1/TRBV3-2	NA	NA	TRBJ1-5	TGTGCCAGCAGCCGAGCGGGCCGTCAGCCCCAGCATTTT	CASSRAGRQPQHF
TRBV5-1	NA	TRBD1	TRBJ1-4	TGCGCCAGCAGTTACACGACAGGGACTAATGAAAAACTGTTTTTT	CASSYTTGTNEKLFF
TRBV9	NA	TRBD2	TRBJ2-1	TGTGCCAGCAGCGTTATAGCGGGACCGAGGAGTGAGCAGTTCTTC	CASSVIAGPRSEQFF
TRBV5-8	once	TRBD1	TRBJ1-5	TGTGCCAGCAGCTTGGAGGGGGCTAGCAATCAGCCCCAGCATTTT	CASSLEGASNQPQHF
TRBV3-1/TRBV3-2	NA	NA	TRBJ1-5	TGTGCCAGCAGACTAGACCCGGGGGGCAATCAGCCCCAGCATTTT	CASRLDPGGNQPQHF
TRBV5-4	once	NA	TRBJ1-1	TGTGCCAGCAGCCCCTCTGGGCCACAACGGAACACTGAAGCTTTCTTT	CASSPSGPQRNTEAFF
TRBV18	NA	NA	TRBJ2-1	TGTGCCAGCTCACTCCCACGTCCGGGGAAGCAGTTCTTC	CASSLPRPGKQFF
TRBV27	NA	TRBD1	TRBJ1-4	TGTGCTAGCAGTTTGTTGGGACAGGGTCATGAAAAACTGTTTTTT	CASSLLGQGHEKLFF
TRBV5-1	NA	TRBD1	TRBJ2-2	TGCGCCAGCACCGGCCGAGGGCCAGGGGGAAACACCGGGGAGCTGTTTTTT	CASTGRGPGGNTGELFF
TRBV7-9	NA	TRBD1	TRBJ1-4	TGTGCCAGCAGCTTTTCAGGACAGGGGATCGAAAAACTGTTTTTT	CASSFSGQGIEKLFF
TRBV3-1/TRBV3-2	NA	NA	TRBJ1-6	TGTGCCAGCAGCCAAGAGGGGAGGACATTCTCACCCCTCCACTTT	CASSQEGRTFSPLHF
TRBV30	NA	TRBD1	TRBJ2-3	TGTGCCTGGAGCCGGGACAGCAGCACAGATACGCAGTATTTT	CAWSRDSSTDTQYF
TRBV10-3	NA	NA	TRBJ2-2	TGTGCCATCAGTCCGGGGGCGAACACCGGGGAGCTGTTTTTT	CAISPGANTGELFF
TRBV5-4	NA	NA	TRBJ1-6	TGTGCCAGCAGCACCGGGACACCGAATTCACCCCTCCACTTT	CASSTGTPNSPLHF
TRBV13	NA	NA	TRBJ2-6	TGTGCCAGCAGCTTAGGACCCCTTTTTCTAGCCGGTGGGTCCTCTGGGGCCAACGTCCTGACTTTC	CASSLGPLFLAGGSSGANVLTF
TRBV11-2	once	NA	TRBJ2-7	TGTGCCAGCAGCTCAGACAGGAACTACGAGCAGTACTTC	CASSSDRNYEQYF
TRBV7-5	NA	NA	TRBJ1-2	TGTGCCAGAAGCTCCTGCAGGGGGCGAAACTATGGCTACACCTTC	CARSSCRGRNYGYTF
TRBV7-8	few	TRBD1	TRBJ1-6	TGTGCCAGCAGCTTAGACCCTTGGGACAGGGGATATAATTCACCCCTCCACTTT	CASSLDPWDRGYNSPLHF
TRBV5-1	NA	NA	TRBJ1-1	TGCGCCAGCAGCCCGGGAGTGGGAGACACTGAAGCTTTCTTT	CASSPGVGDTEAFF
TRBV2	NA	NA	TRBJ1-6	TGTGCCACCCTCCCGGCACCAGGGTCACCCCTCCACTTT	CATLPAPGSPLHF
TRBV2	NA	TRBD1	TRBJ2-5	TGTGCCAGCAGTGCCGACAGGGTCTTTGGCGAGACCCAGTACTTC	CASSADRVFGETQYF
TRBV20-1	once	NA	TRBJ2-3	TGCAGTGCCGGGGGAACAGATACGCAGTATTTT	CSAGGTDTQYF
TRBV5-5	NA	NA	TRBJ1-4	TGTGCCAGCAGCCCCCCCGGGCAGGGCGGTGAAAAACTGTTTTTT	CASSPPGQGGEKLFF
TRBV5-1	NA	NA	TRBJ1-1	TGCGCCAGCAGCTTGGCCACCGGGAACACTGAAGCTTTCTTT	CASSLATGNTEAFF
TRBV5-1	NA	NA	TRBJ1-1	TGCGCCAGCAGTTTACAGGGCCAGAACACTGAAGCTTTCTTT	CASSLQGQNTEAFF